The 24 T cell receptor beta chains presented below share a single source sample, sequenced in a study of T cell clonality in common variable immunodeficiency. Study results and limitations: Fewer deletions and N-nucleotide insertions were reportedly seen in common variable immunodeficiency TCR beta sequences.

Sequencing used immunoSEQ multiplex PCR; TCRdb keeps in-frame clones, though not all of them. This sample comprises about 26,000 clones, none seen once only. These receptors' targets are unknown. Sequenced material: peripheral blood mononuclear cells. Receptors were obtained from a human donor with common variable immunodeficiency.

To note about this clone: The CDR3 extends 3 residues past the end of the read, so its final part is completed from the germline J gene. This sequence joins TRBV2 and TRBJ2-7; D uncertain. CDR1 and CDR2 (germline): SNHLY, FYNNEI. This CDR3 is built from 12 residues. The ends were cut back, 8 bases at V and 6 bases at J, with 14 bases in the middle. Incomplete CDR3 DNA: TGTGCCAGCTACCTACCTCCCACCGAG. Encoded protein: CASYLPPTE. In full, the CDR3 reads CASYLPPTEQYF.

This clone has ten or more counts. The read gets to within 3 residues of the CDR3 end, and the germline J gene fills in the rest. The J gene is TRBJ1-1, the V gene TRBV28; possibly TRBD1 for D (5 bases). The CDR3 covers 14 residues. Trimming took off 10 bases at V and 5 bases at J, with 20 bases between the two ends. Germline values: CDR1 MDHEN, CDR2 SYDVKM. Incomplete CDR3 DNA: TGTGCCACGGGGGGTGCTACCCTGAGGACTGAA. Encoded protein: CATGGATLRTE. The CDR3 in its entirety is CATGGATLRTEAFF.

This clone was detected a few times. Coverage ceases 3 residues before the CDR3 finishes, and the germline J gene fills in the end. The gene calls are TRBV6-2 or TRBV6-3 and TRBJ2-3; no clear D gene. Germline values: CDR1 MNHEY, CDR2 SVGEGT. The CDR3 sequence is 15 residues long. Trimming shortened V by 2 bases and J by 0 bases, and 9 bases separated the two germline ends. Here the CDR3 reads CASSYTITSTDTQYF. The CDR3 bases that were read are TGTGCCAGCAGTTACACCATCACAAGCACAGATACG.

This clone has ten or more counts. Incomplete CDR3 DNA: TGTGCCAGCAGGGGAACTAGCGGGACGACCTACGAG. Protein product: CASRGTSGTTYE. Given in full, the CDR3 is CASRGTSGTTYEQYF. This rearrangement joins TRBV6-2 or TRBV6-3 to TRBJ2-7, with 10 bases fitting TRBD2. The observed sequence ends 3 residues before the CDR3 terminus, with the missing tail filled in from the germline J gene. The V segment lost 6 bases and the J segment 2 bases; nucleotides outside the gene matches: 7. Germline assignment: CDR1 MNHEY and CDR2 SVGEGT. This CDR3 spans 15 amino acids.

This clone has a handful of counts. The read terminates 3 residues before the CDR3 end, so the remaining end is supplied by the germline J gene. The chain links TRBV20-1 to TRBJ2-7, with 10 bases fitting TRBD1. The CDR3 is made up of 14 amino acids. Germline lookup yields CDR1 DFQATT and CDR2 SNEGSKA (reference sequence). V trimming: 6 bases; J trimming: 4 bases; junction bases outside the gene matches: 9. The CDR3 here is CSASRQGAQYEQYF. Partial CDR3 DNA: TGCAGTGCGAGTCGACAGGGGGCTCAATACGAG.

This clone was found many times. The observed sequence ends 3 residues before the CDR3 terminus, with the missing tail filled in from the germline J gene. The chain carries TRBV2 and TRBJ1-5; 8 nucleotides agree with TRBD1. The V gene end was trimmed by 1 base and the J gene end by 1 base; junction bases not matched to a gene: 3. The germline gives CDR1 SNHLY, CDR2 FYNNEI. CDR3 length: 16 amino acids. The CDR3 reads CASSEEWTGSNQPQHF. The part of the CDR3 DNA that was read is TGTGCCAGCAGTGAAGAATGGACAGGGAGCAATCAGCCC.

With regard to this clone: The read stops 3 residues short of the end of the CDR3; the missing end is completed from the germline J gene. This chain uses TRBV18 with TRBJ2-1; TRBD2 might be the D (5 bases). V lost 6 bases and J lost 8, with 23 bases in between. The germline CDR1 and CDR2 sequences are KGHSH and LQKENI. The CDR3 runs 16 residues. This chain's CDR3 is CASSRGGGTQRHEQFF. The part of the CDR3 DNA that was read is TGTGCCAGCTCGCGAGGAGGCGGAACTCAAAGGCATGAG.

There are a few counts of this clone. The CDR3 is cut off 3 residues early in the read; its end comes from the germline J gene. The chain joins TRBV20-1 to TRBJ2-3; TRBD1 aligns across 7 bases. Trimming removed 7 bases from V and 5 bases from J; junction bases left unmatched: 12. The CDR3 is 14 amino acids. The V gene's germline CDR1 is DFQATT and CDR2 SNEGSKA (reference sequence). The covered CDR3 bases are TGCAGTGTCCACCCGGGACAGCTCGGAGATACG. It specifies CSVHPGQLGDT. The CDR3 as a whole reads CSVHPGQLGDTQYF.

This clone has ten or more counts. The read gets to within 3 residues of the CDR3 end, and the germline J gene fills in the rest. This chain uses TRBV4-2 with TRBJ2-3, with 8 bases identical to TRBD1. This CDR3 comprises 17 residues. The J segment lost 0 bases and the V segment lost 1 base, leaving 6 bases of the junction unmatched. Per the germline V gene, CDR1 is LGHNA and CDR2 is YNFKEQ. CDR3 bases read: TGTGCCAGCAGCCAAGTGGGGACAGGTGGGAGCACAGATACG. This codes for CASSQVGTGGSTDT. The complete CDR3 reads CASSQVGTGGSTDTQYF.

This clone came up many times. The sequenced fragment ends 3 residues before the CDR3 boundary, so the rest is inferred from the germline J gene. The chain carries TRBV7-9 and TRBJ2-6; no firm D call. The ends were cut back, 3 bases at V and 1 base at J, with 4 bases in the middle. The germline gives CDR1 SEHNR, CDR2 FQNEAQ (reference sequence). This CDR3 has 14 residues. The CDR3 region is CASSFPSGANVLTF. CDR3 DNA (partial): TGTGCCAGCAGCTTTCCGTCTGGGGCCAACGTC.

As concerns this clone: The read ends 3 residues shy of where the CDR3 ends; the end is completed using the germline J gene. The V gene is TRBV7-3, the J gene TRBJ1-2; D remains ambiguous. Germline V gene sequence: CDR1 SGHTA, CDR2 FQGTGA. This CDR3 has 13 residues. The V end was cut by 1 base, the J end by 5 bases, with 8 bases between. Incomplete CDR3 DNA: TGTGCCAGCAGCTTAAGTCAGGAGTATGGC. It translates to CASSLSQEYG. The whole CDR3 sequence reads CASSLSQEYGYTF.

This clone has only a few counts. The sequence runs out 3 residues before the end of the CDR3; the remainder is reconstructed from the germline J gene. This chain joins TRBV7-9 and TRBJ2-7; the match to TRBD2 covers 10 bases. Germline trimming cut 11 bases from V and 4 bases from J; bases unmatched to any gene: 11. CDR1 SEHNR and CDR2 FQNEAQ come from the germline V gene (reference sequence). The length of the CDR3 is 14 residues. CDR3 sequence: CAARTSGAHYEQYF. The DNA read from the CDR3 is TGTGCCGCACGAACTAGCGGGGCGCATTACGAG.

The sample holds many counts of this clone. With the read ending 3 residues before the CDR3 end, the germline J gene is used to fill in that end. V is TRBV2 and J is TRBJ1-2, with a tentative D call TRBD1 (6 bases). Germline V lookup: CDR1 SNHLY, CDR2 FYNNEI. The CDR3 extends over 14 amino acids. Partial CDR3 DNA: TGTGCCAGCAGCCCAATTGGACAGACTGACGAG. Translation: CASSPIGQTDE. The CDR3 in full is CASSPIGQTDEYTF. Using reference TRBV2 and TRBJ1-2 for the parts outside the CDR3, the full variable domain is EPEVTQTPSHQVTQMGQEVILRCVPISNHLYFYWYRQILGQKVEFLVSFYNNEISEKSEIFDDQFSVERPDGSNFTLKIRSTKLEDSAMYFCASSPIGQTDEYTFGSGTRLTVV.

Notes on this clone: Read sequence stops 3 residues before the CDR3 end, and the germline J gene provides the missing end. This chain links TRBV29-1 with TRBJ2-1, with 7 bases identical to TRBD2. Trimming at V came to 6 bases and at J to 2 bases, leaving 19 bases not matched to a gene. Germline V CDR1 and CDR2: SQVTM, ANQGSEA. The CDR3 covers 18 residues. This CDR3 is CSVIDQGGGSDPYNEQFF. The CDR3 DNA, read in part, is TGCAGCGTCATAGACCAAGGTGGCGGGAGCGATCCCTACAATGAG.

In its sample, this clone was seen a few times. The CDR3 here is CASSLVAERNEQFF. The CDR3 bases that were read are TGTGCCAGCAGCTTAGTGGCCGAGCGGAATGAG. The chain uses TRBV11-1 and TRBJ2-1, with D possibly matching TRBD2 (5 bases). From the germline J gene comes the end of the CDR3, since the read stops 3 residues before it. CDR3 length equals 14 residues. Germline values: CDR1 SGHAT, CDR2 FQDESV (reference sequence). V lost 1 base and J lost 7, with 11 bases in between. Full variable domain (outside the CDR3, taken from reference TRBV11-1 and TRBJ2-1): EAEVAQSPRYKITEKSQAVAFWCDPISGHATLYWYRQILGQGPELLVQFQDESVVDDSQLPKDRFSAERLKGVDSTLKIQPAELGDSAMYLCASSLVAERNEQFFGPGTRLTVL.

Comment on this clone: The read terminates 3 residues before the CDR3 end, so the remaining end is supplied by the germline J gene. The genes are TRBV7-9 and TRBJ2-7; D is undetermined. Germline values: CDR1 SEHNR, CDR2 FQNEAQ (reference sequence). The CDR3 runs 14 residues. Trimming took 1 base from V and 2 from J, leaving 9 bases between them. CDR3 DNA (partial): TGTGCCAGCAGCTTAGGGGCAAGTACCTACGAG. Translation: CASSLGASTYE. The whole CDR3 is CASSLGASTYEQYF. Together with reference TRBV7-9 and TRBJ2-7, the CDR3 gives the full variable domain: DTGVSQNPRHKITKRGQNVTFRCDPISEHNRLYWYRQTLGQGPEFLTYFQNEAQLEKSRLLSDRFSAERPKGSFSTLEIQRTEQGDSAMYLCASSLGASTYEQYFGPGTRLTVT.

This clone has just a few counts. The part of the CDR3 DNA that was read is TGCAGTGCTAGGGGACTACAGTCGTTTTCGAGCTCCTACGAG. This sequence encodes CSARGLQSFSSSYE. The CDR3 as a whole reads CSARGLQSFSSSYEQYF. This sequence joins TRBV20-1 and TRBJ2-7; 7 bases fit TRBD2. The sequence runs out 3 residues before the end of the CDR3; the remainder is reconstructed from the germline J gene. V was pared by 3 bases and J by 0 bases, with 14 bases of the junction left unmatched. Germline V gives CDR1 DFQATT, CDR2 SNEGSKA (reference sequence). The CDR3 runs to 17 residues.

At least ten counts were recorded for this clone. The sequence runs out 3 residues before the end of the CDR3; the remainder is reconstructed from the germline J gene. This sequence joins TRBV5-4 and TRBJ1-1, with a weak D call TRBD1 (5 bases). The CDR3 loop spans 14 amino acids. V was clipped by 0 bases and J by 1 base, with 7 bases between them. Germline lookup yields CDR1 SGHNT and CDR2 YYREEE (reference sequence). The CDR3 protein is CASSLVGQNTEAFF. The sequenced CDR3 bases are TGTGCCAGCAGCTTGGTAGGACAGAACACTGAA.

This clone appeared a few times. The CDR3 end is not reached by the read, which stops 3 residues before it; the germline J gene fills it in. The chain employs TRBV7-9 and TRBJ2-2; 10 bases line up with TRBD2. The V gene end was trimmed by 5 bases and the J gene end by 5 bases; junction bases not matched to a gene: 5. The CDR3 sequence is 15 residues long. Germline V gene lookup returns CDR1 SEHNR and CDR2 FQNEAQ (reference sequence). CDR3 DNA, as far as it was read: TGTGCCAGCAGCAAGCCGGGACTAGCGACCGGGGAG. Its translation: CASSKPGLATGE. From start to end, the CDR3 is CASSKPGLATGELFF.

There are many counts of this clone. The CDR3 end is not reached by the read, which stops 3 residues before it; the germline J gene fills it in. This chain connects TRBV20-1 to TRBJ2-3, with D possibly TRBD2 on 6 matching bases. The V end lost 4 bases, the J end lost 0 bases, and 11 bases lay between the germline ends. The length of the CDR3 is 14 residues. The germline CDR1 and CDR2 sequences are DFQATT and SNEGSKA (reference sequence). The CDR3 loop is CSANWGTSTDTQYF. Partial CDR3 DNA: TGCAGTGCTAATTGGGGGACTAGCACAGATACG.

Turning to this clone: The read finishes 3 residues shy of the CDR3 end, and the germline J gene is used to complete it. The gene calls are TRBV30 and TRBJ2-1, with D possibly being TRBD1 (6 bases). The CDR3 spans 14 residues. The V and J ends lost 2 bases and 5 bases respectively, with 13 bases between them. The germline V gene has CDR1 GTSNPN and CDR2 SVGIG (reference sequence). The CDR3 sequence is CAWSIRGSDNEQFF. The covered CDR3 bases are TGTGCCTGGAGTATCAGGGGCTCAGACAATGAG. The full variable domain, in which reference TRBV30 and TRBJ2-1 provide the parts outside the CDR3, is SQTIHQWPATLVQPVGSPLSLECTVEGTSNPNLYWYRQAAGRGLQLLFYSVGIGQISSEVPQNLSASRPQDRQFILSSKKLLLSDSGFYLCAWSIRGSDNEQFFGPGTRLTVL.

The sample holds a few counts of this clone. The sequenced part of the CDR3 DNA is TGTGCCAGTAGTTACCAGGGGGCAGGTCTTTCAGATACG. It codes for CASSYQGAGLSDT. The CDR3 reads in full as CASSYQGAGLSDTQYF. V gene TRBV19 combines with J gene TRBJ2-3, with 8 nucleotides matching TRBD1. The read ends 3 residues shy of where the CDR3 ends; the end is completed using the germline J gene. V shed 5 bases, J shed 4 bases, and the junction held 11 bases outside the gene matches. The CDR3 contains 16 residues. Germline assignment: CDR1 LNHDA and CDR2 SQIVND (reference sequence).

At least ten counts were recorded for this clone. The missing CDR3 end, 3 residues past where the read stops, is filled in from the germline J gene. The gene calls are TRBV7-8 and TRBJ2-5, with D hard to call. Between the trimmed V and J ends, which lost 5 bases and 1 base, there was a span of 8 bases. This CDR3 comprises 13 residues. CDR1 is SGHVS, CDR2 FQNEAQ, per germline. The CDR3 DNA, read in part, is TGTGCCAGCAGCCCCTTCTTCCAAGAGACC. Translation: CASSPFFQET. The entire CDR3 protein reads CASSPFFQETQYF.

This clone has only a few counts. The CDR3 is cut off 3 residues early in the read; its end comes from the germline J gene. The chain uses TRBV7-9 and TRBJ2-7; D not resolved. Trimming took off 4 bases at V and 4 bases at J, with 8 bases between the two ends. Germline CDR1 reads SEHNR; CDR2 reads FQNEAQ (reference sequence). The CDR3 covers 12 residues. The CDR3 bases that were read are TGTGCCAGCAGCTCACAGATATACGAG. Its translation: CASSSQIYE. The full CDR3 protein is CASSSQIYEQYF.